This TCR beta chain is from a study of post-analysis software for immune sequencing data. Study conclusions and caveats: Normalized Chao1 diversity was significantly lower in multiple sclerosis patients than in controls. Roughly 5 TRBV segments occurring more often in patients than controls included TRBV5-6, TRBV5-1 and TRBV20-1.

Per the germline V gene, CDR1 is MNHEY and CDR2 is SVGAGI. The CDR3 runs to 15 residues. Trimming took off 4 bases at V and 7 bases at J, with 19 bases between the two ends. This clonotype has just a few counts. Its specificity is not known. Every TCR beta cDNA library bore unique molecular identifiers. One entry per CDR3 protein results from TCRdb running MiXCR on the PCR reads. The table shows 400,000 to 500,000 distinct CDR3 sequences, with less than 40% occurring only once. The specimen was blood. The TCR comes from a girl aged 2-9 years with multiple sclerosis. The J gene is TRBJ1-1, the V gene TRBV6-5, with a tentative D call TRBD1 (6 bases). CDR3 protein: CASSFRGARRGEAFF. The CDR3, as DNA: TGTGCCAGCAGTTTCCGGGGGGCGCGACGGGGTGAAGCTTTCTTT.